These 10 T cell receptor beta chains originate from one sample sequenced in a study of T cell changes during pregnancy in multiple sclerosis. TCRdb's copy holds only in-frame clones and misses some; the assay was immunoSEQ multiplex PCR. This sample yields 75,000 to 95,000 clones, of which 85% to 95% are seen a single time; just over 2% belongs to the top ten. The sample was peripheral blood, taken after pregnancy. The receptor set was obtained from a female donor with multiple sclerosis, enrolled in a pregnancy study.

The genes are TRBV4-1 and TRBJ1-4, with TRBD1 identical over 10 bases. CDR1 is MGHRA, CDR2 YSYEKL, per germline. The CDR3 runs to 20 residues. V trimming: 2 bases; J trimming: 7 bases; junction bases outside the gene matches: 19. The CDR3 DNA follows: TGCGCCAGCAGCCAAAGGAACGACCGGGACAGGGGAATTAGTGGTGAAAAACTGTTTTTT. It yields the protein CASSQRNDRDRGISGEKLFF.

This clone was seen just once. The rearrangement links TRBV9 to TRBJ1-6; 9 nucleotides match TRBD1. Per the germline V gene, CDR1 is SGDLS and CDR2 is YYNGEE. The CDR3 has 17 residues. Germline trimming cut 2 bases from V and 4 bases from J; bases unmatched to any gene: 7. The CDR3 loop reads CASSVRDRDLYNSPLHF. The CDR3 nucleotides are TGTGCCAGCAGCGTCAGGGACAGGGACTTATATAATTCACCCCTCCACTTT.

The chain uses TRBV7-9 and TRBJ2-7; the D gene is possibly TRBD2 (5 bases). Germline V gives CDR1 SEHNR, CDR2 FQNEAQ (reference sequence). This CDR3 has 17 residues. V was clipped by 5 bases and J by 0 bases, with 20 bases between them. Here the CDR3 reads CASSPIFGLPSSYEQYF. CDR3 DNA sequence: TGTGCCAGCAGCCCGATTTTTGGACTTCCGAGCTCCTACGAGCAGTACTTC.

The rearrangement uses TRBV5-1 and TRBJ1-5; 7 bases are shared with TRBD1. Trimming cost V 3 bases and J 5 bases; bases outside gene matches: 26. Germline CDR1 and CDR2: SGHRS and YFSETQ. The CDR3 is 21 residues long. CDR3 protein: CASSWGPGQRKESLGDQPQHF. The DNA of the CDR3 is TGCGCCAGCAGCTGGGGCCCGGGACAGCGAAAGGAGTCGTTGGGTGATCAGCCCCAGCATTTT.

This rearrangement joins TRBV4-3 to TRBJ2-2; TRBD2 is a possible D gene (6 bases). Trimming pared 6 bases from V and 6 bases from J, leaving 8 bases between. The CDR3 extends over 12 amino acids. Germline CDR1 and CDR2: LGHNA and YSLEER. CDR3 nucleotides: TGCGCCAGCAGTGGGGGGTCCGGGGAGCTGTTTTTT. This codes for CASSGGSGELFF.

This rearrangement joins TRBV9 to TRBJ1-1, with 7 nucleotides matching TRBD1. Germline CDR1 reads SGDLS; CDR2 reads YYNGEE. With V trimmed by 6 bases and J by 7 bases, 15 bases remained unmatched. The CDR3 consists of 15 residues. This CDR3 reads CASTPGGATGIEAFF. The CDR3 nucleotides are TGTGCCAGCACCCCTGGAGGAGCGACAGGGATTGAAGCTTTCTTT. The full variable domain, with the rest looked up from reference TRBV9 and TRBJ1-1, is DSGVTQTPKHLITATGQRVTLRCSPRSGDLSVYWYQQSLDQGLQFLIQYYNGEERAKGNILERFSAQQFPDLHSELNLSSLELGDSALYFCASTPGGATGIEAFFGQGTRLTVV.

This rearrangement joins TRBV6-5 to TRBJ1-3; D is ambiguous. V was trimmed by 7 bases and J by 10 bases, leaving 17 bases between them. Germline CDR1 reads MNHEY; CDR2 reads SVGAGI. The CDR3 consists of 13 residues. CDR3 DNA sequence: TGTGCCAGCACTCCCCCCGGAGGGCTAACCATATATTTT. Encoded protein: CASTPPGGLTIYF.

This clone was observed a single time. The genes are TRBV5-1 and TRBJ2-1; D is possibly TRBD2 (6 bases). The CDR3 runs 13 residues. CDR1 is SGHRS and CDR2 is YFSETQ in the germline V gene. V was clipped by 4 bases and J by 9 bases, with 14 bases between them. The CDR3 is CASSPRGISEQFF. The CDR3 coding sequence is TGCGCCAGCAGCCCCCGGGGGATAAGTGAGCAGTTCTTC.

The V gene is TRBV4-2, the J gene TRBJ2-2, with D possibly matching TRBD2 (7 bases). Trimming removed 1 base from V and 3 bases from J, with 9 bases in between. The germline V gene has CDR1 LGHNA and CDR2 YNFKEQ. The CDR3 has 15 residues. CDR3 nucleotides: TGTGCCAGCAGCCAAGGGCGGGGGCACACCGGGGAGCTGTTTTTT. Its translation: CASSQGRGHTGELFF.

This clone was counted once. The rearrangement joins TRBV19 to TRBJ2-5; TRBD1 is a possible D gene (6 bases). CDR1 LNHDA and CDR2 SQIVND come from the germline V gene (reference sequence). This CDR3 is 14 amino acids long. V shed 3 bases and J shed 5 bases, with 13 bases lying between them. CDR3 bases: TGTGCCAGTAGTATTACGGGACAAGGGGAGACCCAGTACTTC. Its translation is CASSITGQGETQYF. Drawing the rest from reference TRBV19 and TRBJ2-5, the complete variable domain is DGGITQSPKYLFRKEGQNVTLSCEQNLNHDAMYWYRQDPGQGLRLIYYSQIVNDFQKGDIAEGYSVSREKKESFPLTVTSAQKNPTAFYLCASSITGQGETQYFGPGTRLLVL.